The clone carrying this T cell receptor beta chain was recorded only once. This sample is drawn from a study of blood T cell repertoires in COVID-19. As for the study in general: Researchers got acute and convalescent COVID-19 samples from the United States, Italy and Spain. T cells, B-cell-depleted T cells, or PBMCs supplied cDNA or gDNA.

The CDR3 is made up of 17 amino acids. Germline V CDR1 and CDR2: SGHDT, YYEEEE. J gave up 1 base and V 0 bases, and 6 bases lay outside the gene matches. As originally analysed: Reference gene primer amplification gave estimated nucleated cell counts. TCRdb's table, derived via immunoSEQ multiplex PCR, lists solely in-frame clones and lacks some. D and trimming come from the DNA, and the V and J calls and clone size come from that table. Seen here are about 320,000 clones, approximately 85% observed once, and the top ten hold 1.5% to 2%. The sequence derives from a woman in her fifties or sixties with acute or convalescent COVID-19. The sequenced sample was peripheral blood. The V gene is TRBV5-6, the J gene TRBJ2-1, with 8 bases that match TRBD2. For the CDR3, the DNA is TGTGCCAGCAGCTTGGATTCGGTAGCGGGGTCCTACAATGAGCAGTTCTTC. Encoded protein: CASSLDSVAGSYNEQFF.